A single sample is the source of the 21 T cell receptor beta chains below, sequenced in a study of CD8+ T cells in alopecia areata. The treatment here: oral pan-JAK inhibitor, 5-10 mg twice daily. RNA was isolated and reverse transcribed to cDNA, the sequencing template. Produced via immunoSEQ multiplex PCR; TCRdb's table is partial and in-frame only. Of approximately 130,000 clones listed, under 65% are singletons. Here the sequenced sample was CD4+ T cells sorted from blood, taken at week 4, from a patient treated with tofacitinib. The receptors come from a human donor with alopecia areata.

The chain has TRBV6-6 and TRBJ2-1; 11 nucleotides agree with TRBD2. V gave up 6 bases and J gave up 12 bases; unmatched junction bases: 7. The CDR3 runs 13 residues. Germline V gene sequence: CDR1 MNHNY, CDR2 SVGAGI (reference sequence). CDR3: CASSTGTSGAQFF. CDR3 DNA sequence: TGTGCCAGCAGCACCGGGACTAGCGGCGCGCAGTTCTTC.

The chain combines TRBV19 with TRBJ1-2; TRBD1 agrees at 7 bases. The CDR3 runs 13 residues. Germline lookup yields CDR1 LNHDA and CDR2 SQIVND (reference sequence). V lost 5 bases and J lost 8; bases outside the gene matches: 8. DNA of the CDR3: TGTGCCAGTAGTCCGGGACAGCCACAGGGCTACACCTTC. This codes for CASSPGQPQGYTF.

The CDR3 nucleotides read TGTGCCAGCAGTTTACGGGTCCACACCGGGGAGCTGTTTTTT. Protein product: CASSLRVHTGELFF. The chain links TRBV27 to TRBJ2-2, with D unresolved. Germline V gene lookup returns CDR1 MNHEY and CDR2 SMNVEV (reference sequence). V lost 2 bases to trimming and J lost 3 bases, with 7 bases between them. This CDR3 is 14 amino acids long.

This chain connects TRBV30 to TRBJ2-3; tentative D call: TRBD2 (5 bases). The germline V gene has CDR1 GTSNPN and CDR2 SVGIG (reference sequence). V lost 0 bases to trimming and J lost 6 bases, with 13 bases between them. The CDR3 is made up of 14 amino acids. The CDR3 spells CAWSVGGSLDTQYF. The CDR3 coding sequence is TGTGCCTGGAGTGTCGGTGGGAGTCTGGATACGCAGTATTTT.

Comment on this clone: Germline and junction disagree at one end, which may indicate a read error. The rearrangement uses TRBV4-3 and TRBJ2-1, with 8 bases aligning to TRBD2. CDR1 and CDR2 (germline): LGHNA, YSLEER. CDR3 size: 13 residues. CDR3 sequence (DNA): TGCGCCAGCAGCCAAGATCGCGCGGGGGGTGTAATCTTC. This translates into CASSQDRAGGVIF.

CDR3 in amino acids: CAWSVSGTEAFF. The CDR3, as DNA: TGTGCCTGGAGTGTTTCGGGCACTGAAGCTTTCTTT. V usage is TRBV30 and J usage is TRBJ1-1, with D unresolved. CDR1 GTSNPN and CDR2 SVGIG come from the germline V gene (reference sequence). The CDR3 runs 12 residues. V was trimmed by 0 bases and J by 4 bases, leaving 6 bases between them.

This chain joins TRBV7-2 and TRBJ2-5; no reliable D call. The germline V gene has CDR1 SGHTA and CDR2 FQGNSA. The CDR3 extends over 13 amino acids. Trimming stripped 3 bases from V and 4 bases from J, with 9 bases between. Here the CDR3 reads CASSFGTGETQYF. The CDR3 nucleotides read TGTGCCAGCAGCTTCGGTACCGGAGAGACCCAGTACTTC.

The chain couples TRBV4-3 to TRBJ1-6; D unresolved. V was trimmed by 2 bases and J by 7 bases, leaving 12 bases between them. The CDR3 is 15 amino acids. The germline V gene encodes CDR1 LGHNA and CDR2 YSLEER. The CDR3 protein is CASSQSKRENSPLHF. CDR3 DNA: TGCGCCAGCAGCCAAAGCAAACGGGAGAATTCACCCCTCCACTTT.

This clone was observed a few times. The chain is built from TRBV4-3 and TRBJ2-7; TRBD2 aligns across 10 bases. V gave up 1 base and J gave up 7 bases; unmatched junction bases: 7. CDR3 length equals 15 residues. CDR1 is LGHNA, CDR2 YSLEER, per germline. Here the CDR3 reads CASSQAGLADGEQYF. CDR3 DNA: TGCGCCAGCAGCCAAGCTGGACTAGCGGATGGGGAGCAGTACTTC.

CDR3 amino acids: CASSPQGAQETQYF. For the CDR3, the DNA is TGTGCCAGCAGTCCACAGGGGGCCCAAGAGACCCAGTACTTC. This chain uses TRBV2 with TRBJ2-5; 9 nucleotides agree with TRBD1. With 5 bases clipped from V and 1 base from J, the junction kept 2 bases outside the gene matches. This CDR3 is 14 amino acids long. Germline loops: CDR1 SNHLY, CDR2 FYNNEI.

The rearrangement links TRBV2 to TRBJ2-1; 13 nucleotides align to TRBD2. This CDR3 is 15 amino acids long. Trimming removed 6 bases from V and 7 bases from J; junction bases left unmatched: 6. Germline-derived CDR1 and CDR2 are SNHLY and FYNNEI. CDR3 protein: CASRLLAGGLNEQFF. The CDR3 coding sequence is TGTGCCAGCAGGCTACTAGCGGGGGGGTTGAATGAGCAGTTCTTC.

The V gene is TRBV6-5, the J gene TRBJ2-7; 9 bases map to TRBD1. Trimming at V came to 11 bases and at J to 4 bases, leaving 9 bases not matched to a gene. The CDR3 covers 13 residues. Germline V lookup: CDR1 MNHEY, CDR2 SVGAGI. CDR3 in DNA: TGTGCCGCCTGGGGGACAGGGTCGTACGAGCAGTACTTC. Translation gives CAAWGTGSYEQYF.

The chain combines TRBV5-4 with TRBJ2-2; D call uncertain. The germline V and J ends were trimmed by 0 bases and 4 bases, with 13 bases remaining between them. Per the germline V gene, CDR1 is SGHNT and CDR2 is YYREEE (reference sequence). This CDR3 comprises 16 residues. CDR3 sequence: CASSLGRVVATGELFF. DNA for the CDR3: TGTGCCAGCAGCTTGGGTAGGGTGGTAGCCACCGGGGAGCTGTTTTTT.

The CDR3 loop is CASSLKVGGETQYF. For the CDR3, the DNA is TGTGCCAGCAGCTTAAAAGTCGGGGGAGAGACCCAGTACTTC. The chain has TRBV7-9 and TRBJ2-5, with D tentatively TRBD2 (6 bases). The germline V gene encodes CDR1 SEHNR and CDR2 FQNEAQ (reference sequence). V was shortened by 2 bases and J by 4 bases, with 11 bases between the two germline ends. The CDR3 runs to 14 residues.

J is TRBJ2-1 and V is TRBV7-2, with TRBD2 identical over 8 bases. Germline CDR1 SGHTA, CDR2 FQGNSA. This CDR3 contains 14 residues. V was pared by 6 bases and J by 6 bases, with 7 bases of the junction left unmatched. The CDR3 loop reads CASRRSGTINEQFF. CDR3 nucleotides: TGTGCCAGCAGACGTAGCGGGACAATCAATGAGCAGTTCTTC.

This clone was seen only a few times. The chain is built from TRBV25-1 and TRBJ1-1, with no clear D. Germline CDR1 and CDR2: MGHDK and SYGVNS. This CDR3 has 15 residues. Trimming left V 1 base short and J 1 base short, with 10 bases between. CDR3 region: CASSESGKENTEAFF. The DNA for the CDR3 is TGTGCCAGCAGTGAATCTGGAAAGGAGAACACTGAAGCTTTCTTT.

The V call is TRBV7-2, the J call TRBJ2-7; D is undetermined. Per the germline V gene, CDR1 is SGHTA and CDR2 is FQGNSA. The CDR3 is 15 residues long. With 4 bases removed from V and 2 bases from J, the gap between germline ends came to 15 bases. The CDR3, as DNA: TGTGCCAGCAGCTCACGCTTGGACGTAACCTACGAGCAGTACTTC. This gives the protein CASSSRLDVTYEQYF.

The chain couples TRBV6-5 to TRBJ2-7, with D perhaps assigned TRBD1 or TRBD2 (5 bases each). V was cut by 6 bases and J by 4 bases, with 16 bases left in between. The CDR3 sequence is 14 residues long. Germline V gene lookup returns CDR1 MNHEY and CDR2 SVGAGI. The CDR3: CASRTPRGPYEQYF. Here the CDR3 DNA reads TGTGCCAGCAGAACGCCACGGGGACCATACGAGCAGTACTTC.

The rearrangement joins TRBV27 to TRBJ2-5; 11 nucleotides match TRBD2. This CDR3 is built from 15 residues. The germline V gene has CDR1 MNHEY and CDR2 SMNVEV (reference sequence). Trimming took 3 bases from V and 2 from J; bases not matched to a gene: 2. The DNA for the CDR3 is TGTGCCAGCAGTTTCGGGACTAGCGGACAAGAGACCCAGTACTTC. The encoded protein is CASSFGTSGQETQYF.

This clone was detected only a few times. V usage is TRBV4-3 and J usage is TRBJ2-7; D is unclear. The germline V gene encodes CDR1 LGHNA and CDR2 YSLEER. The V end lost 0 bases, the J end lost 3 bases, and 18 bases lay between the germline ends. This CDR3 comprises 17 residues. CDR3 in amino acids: CASSQDMWPPGYYEQYF. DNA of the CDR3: TGCGCCAGCAGCCAAGATATGTGGCCACCCGGCTACTACGAGCAGTACTTC.

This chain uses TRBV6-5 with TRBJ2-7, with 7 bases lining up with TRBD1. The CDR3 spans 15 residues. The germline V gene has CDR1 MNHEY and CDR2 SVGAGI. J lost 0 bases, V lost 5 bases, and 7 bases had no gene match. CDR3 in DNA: TGTGCCAGCAGTCCCGACAGGGCTCCCTCCTACGAGCAGTACTTC. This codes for CASSPDRAPSYEQYF.